This T cell receptor beta chain was sequenced for a study of cytomegalovirus exposure and HLA in healthy donors. Study-wide results and limits: Rare sequences made up most TCRs, while some public TCRs were found in many donors. One later analysis, an examination of the 120 validation repertoires, found that first-cohort TCR clusters tended to co-occur in them. Researchers reported that a few CMV-associated chains were confirmed in vitro as CMV antigen-specific.

TCRdb's copy holds only in-frame clones and misses some; the assay was immunoSEQ multiplex PCR. The data show under 100,000 clones, roughly 80% seen once. Worth noting for this clone: Its antigen is as yet unknown.

The specimen was PBMCs. The receptor comes from a woman aged 18-35 years in good health and CMV-seropositive.

This CDR3 reads CASSPGTSGVHGYSTDTQYF. DNA of the CDR3: TGCGCCAGCAGCCCCGGGACTAGCGGGGTCCATGGGTATAGCACAGATACGCAGTATTTT. The chain is built from TRBV5-1 and TRBJ2-3, with TRBD2 matching 13 bases. The CDR3 is 20 residues long. Germline trimming cut 4 bases from V and 0 bases from J; bases unmatched to any gene: 14. The V gene's germline CDR1 is SGHRS and CDR2 YFSETQ.